What follows are 11 T cell receptor beta chains derived from one specimen sequenced in a study of T cells in Graves' hyperthyroidism and ophthalmopathy. RNA transcripts were the template for amplifying TCR beta CDR3 regions. First-round RT-PCR targeting the TCR CDR3 was performed with the HTBI primer set. TCRdb re-derived calls from the multiplex PCR reads in MiXCR, one entry per CDR3 protein. The table includes fewer than 200,000 distinct CDR3 sequences, over 8% detected once. Sequencing input: blood. The origin of the receptors is a woman aged 18-29 years with Graves' hyperthyroidism that later progressed to Graves' ophthalmopathy.

This clonotype was seen repeatedly, ten times or more. The chain carries TRBV11-2 and TRBJ2-1; D could derive from TRBD1 or TRBD2 (5 bases each). Germline V gene data show CDR1 as SGHAT and CDR2 as FQNNGV. Trimming pared 2 bases from V and 6 bases from J, leaving 14 bases between. The CDR3 spans 15 residues. The CDR3 here is CASSLRPGPRNEQFF. The CDR3 DNA reads as TGTGCCAGCAGCTTAAGACCGGGACCCCGCAATGAGCAGTTCTTC.

This clonotype was seen only a few times. The junction does not match germline at one end; this may be a read error. CDR3 loop: CASSPSGGSVNEQFF. CDR3 in DNA: TGTGCTAGCAGCCCTAGCGGGGGGTCTGTTAATGAGCAGTTCTTC. V gene TRBV7-7 combines with J gene TRBJ2-1, with 11 bases aligning to TRBD2. Germline CDR1 reads SSHAT; CDR2 reads FNYEAQ (reference sequence). The CDR3 totals 15 residues.

The J gene is TRBJ2-1, the V gene TRBV6-1; 8 bases are a match to TRBD1. V lost 6 bases and J lost 7; bases outside the gene matches: 5. CDR1 and CDR2 from the germline V gene are MNHNS and SASEGT. This CDR3 has 13 residues. CDR3 in DNA: TGTGCCAGCAGGGGCAGGGGGCAGAATGAGCAGTTCTTC. Amino acid sequence: CASRGRGQNEQFF.

This clonotype has only a few counts. This sequence joins TRBV20-1 and TRBJ2-1; 12 bases fit TRBD2. CDR1 and CDR2 from the germline V gene are DFQATT and SNEGSKA (reference sequence). The CDR3 is 17 amino acids. With 5 bases clipped from V and 7 bases from J, the junction kept 15 bases outside the gene matches. CDR3: CSARSRTSGEILNEQFF. Here the CDR3 DNA reads TGCAGTGCTCGCAGCCGGACTAGCGGGGAGATACTAAATGAGCAGTTCTTC.

This clonotype has at least ten counts. This chain joins TRBV2 and TRBJ1-5; 11 bases align to TRBD1. The length of the CDR3 is 15 residues. Germline V gene data show CDR1 as SNHLY and CDR2 as FYNNEI. The junction had 8 bases not matched to a gene; V was cut back by 3 bases and J by 10 bases. CDR3 loop: CASSERDRGSNPQHF. In DNA form, the CDR3 reads TGTGCCAGCAGTGAGAGGGACAGGGGGAGTAATCCCCAGCATTTT.

This clonotype occurred many times. The chain couples TRBV20-1 to TRBJ1-2, with 7 bases matching TRBD1. The trim removed 0 bases at V and 2 bases at J, leaving 3 bases unmatched. The germline V gene has CDR1 DFQATT and CDR2 SNEGSKA (reference sequence). This CDR3 contains 14 residues. This CDR3 reads CSARELQGNYGYTF. As DNA, the CDR3 is TGCAGTGCTAGAGAATTACAGGGGAACTATGGCTACACCTTC.

This clonotype was observed at least ten times. The genes are TRBV20-1 and TRBJ2-7, with 9 bases lining up with TRBD2. J gave up 4 bases and V 1 base, and 5 bases lay outside the gene matches. From germline, CDR1 is DFQATT and CDR2 SNEGSKA (reference sequence). The CDR3 has 14 amino acids. The CDR3 protein is CSARGGTSSYEQYF. CDR3 DNA: TGCAGTGCTAGAGGGGGGACTAGCAGTTACGAGCAGTACTTC.

This clonotype was seen many times. The chain links TRBV6-2 or TRBV6-3 to TRBJ1-1; D not certain. Germline CDR1 and CDR2: MNHEY and SVGEGT. This CDR3 has 12 residues. V was clipped by 6 bases and J by 0 bases, with 5 bases between them. This CDR3 is CASRRVNTEAFF. The CDR3 DNA reads as TGTGCCAGCAGGAGGGTGAACACTGAAGCTTTCTTT.

The V gene is TRBV3-1, the J gene TRBJ2-4, with D perhaps assigned TRBD1 or TRBD2 (5 bases each). V shed 3 bases and J shed 0 bases, with 27 bases lying between them. The germline CDR1 and CDR2 sequences are LGHDT and YNNKEL (reference sequence). This CDR3 comprises 21 residues. The CDR3, as DNA: TGTGCCAGCAGCCAGGCCCCTCGGGGCCCCAGCTGGCACATAGCCAAAAACATTCAGTACTTC. Translating it yields CASSQAPRGPSWHIAKNIQYF.

This clonotype was seen a few times. The chain employs TRBV9 and TRBJ2-2, with 8 bases that match TRBD2. V trimming: 0 bases; J trimming: 5 bases; junction bases outside the gene matches: 3. The length of the CDR3 is 15 residues. Germline V gene sequence: CDR1 SGDLS, CDR2 YYNGEE. The CDR3 sequence: CASSVEGLGTGELFF. The CDR3 bases are TGTGCCAGCAGCGTAGAGGGACTAGGTACCGGGGAGCTGTTTTTT.

The chain combines TRBV6-1 with TRBJ2-1; 12 bases are shared with TRBD2. Germline V lookup: CDR1 MNHNS, CDR2 SASEGT. J gave up 8 bases and V 0 bases, and 8 bases lay outside the gene matches. This CDR3 has 17 residues. The chain's CDR3 is CASSEALTSGRPHEQFF. The CDR3 coding sequence is TGTGCCAGCAGTGAAGCGCTCACTAGCGGGAGGCCCCATGAGCAGTTCTTC.